This T cell receptor beta chain is drawn from a study of shared clonotypes between healthy human individuals. To note about this clone: This sample also contains other DNA sequences that code for the same CDR3.

The CDR3 sequence is 14 residues long. The germline CDR1 and CDR2 sequences are ENHRY and SYGVKD. V was cut by 4 bases and J by 2 bases, with 12 bases left in between. Clones were read by immunoSEQ multiplex PCR, and TCRdb kept only the in-frame ones, dropping some. Counted here are millions of clones, about 93% occurring once; the ten biggest clones make up under 2%. Naive-designated CD8 cells lacked CD45RO, were positively enriched for CCR7, and omitted terminally differentiated effector memory CD45RA+ cells. The sequence was obtained from a man aged 18 to 29 in good health. Some clones in this sample may be carry-over from other donors' samples. Material: naive CD8+ T cells from PBMCs. V usage is TRBV10-3 and J usage is TRBJ2-7; TRBD1 is a possible D gene (6 bases). CDR3 loop: CAISAPGQTYEQYF. The CDR3 coding sequence is TGTGCCATCAGTGCCCCAGGACAGACCTACGAGCAGTACTTC.